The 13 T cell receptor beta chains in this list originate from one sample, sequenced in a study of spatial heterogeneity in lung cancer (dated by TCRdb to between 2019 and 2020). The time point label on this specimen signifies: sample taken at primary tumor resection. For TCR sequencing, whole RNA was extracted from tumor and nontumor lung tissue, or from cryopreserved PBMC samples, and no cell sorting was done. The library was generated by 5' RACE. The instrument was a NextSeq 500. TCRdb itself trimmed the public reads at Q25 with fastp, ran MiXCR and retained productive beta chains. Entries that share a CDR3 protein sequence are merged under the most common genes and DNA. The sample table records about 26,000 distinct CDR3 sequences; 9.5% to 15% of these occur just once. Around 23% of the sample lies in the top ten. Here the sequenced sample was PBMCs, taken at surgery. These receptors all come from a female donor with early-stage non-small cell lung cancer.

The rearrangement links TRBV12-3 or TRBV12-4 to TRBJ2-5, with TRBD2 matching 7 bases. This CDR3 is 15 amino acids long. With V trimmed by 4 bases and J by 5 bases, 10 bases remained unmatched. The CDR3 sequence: CASSSLAAGRETQYF. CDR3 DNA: TGTGCCAGCAGTTCGCTAGCGGCCGGTAGGGAGACCCAGTACTTC.

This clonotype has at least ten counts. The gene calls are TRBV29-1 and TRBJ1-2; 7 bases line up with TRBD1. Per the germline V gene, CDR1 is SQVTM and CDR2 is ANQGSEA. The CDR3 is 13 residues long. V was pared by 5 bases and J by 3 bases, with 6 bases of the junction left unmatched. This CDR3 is CSVQPDRDYGYTF. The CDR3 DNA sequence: TGCAGCGTTCAACCCGACAGGGACTATGGCTACACCTTC.

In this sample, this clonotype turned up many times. CDR3 sequence: CASSLWNRANTEAFF. The CDR3 nucleotides are TGTGCCAGCAGCTTATGGAACAGGGCGAACACTGAAGCTTTCTTT. This chain joins TRBV7-9 and TRBJ1-1; TRBD1 might be the D (6 bases). The germline V gene has CDR1 SEHNR and CDR2 FQNEAQ (reference sequence). The CDR3 length is 15 residues. Trimming cost V 2 bases and J 1 base, with 11 bases left between them.

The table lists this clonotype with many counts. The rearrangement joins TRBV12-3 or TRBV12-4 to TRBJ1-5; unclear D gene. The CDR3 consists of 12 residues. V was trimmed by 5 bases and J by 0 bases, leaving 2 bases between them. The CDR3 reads CASSNSNQPQHF. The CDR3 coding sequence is TGTGCCAGCAGTAATAGCAATCAGCCCCAGCATTTT.

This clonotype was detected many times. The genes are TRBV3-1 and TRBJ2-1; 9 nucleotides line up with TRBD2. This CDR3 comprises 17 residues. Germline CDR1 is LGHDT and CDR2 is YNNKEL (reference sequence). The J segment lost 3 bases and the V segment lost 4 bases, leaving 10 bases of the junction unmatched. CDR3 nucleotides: TGTGCCAGCAGCCCGTCTCCCGGGACTAGCTTCTACAATGAGCAGTTCTTC. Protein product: CASSPSPGTSFYNEQFF.

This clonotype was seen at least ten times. The CDR3 region is CASRRDRGLYEQYF. The DNA of the CDR3 is TGTGCCAGCAGAAGGGACAGGGGGCTGTACGAGCAGTACTTC. The rearrangement links TRBV28 to TRBJ2-7; 12 bases map to TRBD1. Germline V gene lookup returns CDR1 MDHEN and CDR2 SYDVKM. The V gene end was trimmed by 6 bases and the J gene end by 4 bases; junction bases not matched to a gene: 4. The CDR3 consists of 14 residues.

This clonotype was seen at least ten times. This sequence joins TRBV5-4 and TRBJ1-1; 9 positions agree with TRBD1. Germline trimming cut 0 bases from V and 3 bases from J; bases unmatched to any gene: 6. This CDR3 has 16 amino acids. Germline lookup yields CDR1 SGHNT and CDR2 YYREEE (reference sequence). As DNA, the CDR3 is TGTGCCAGCAGCTTGGTAGGGACAGGGCTTCACACTGAAGCTTTCTTT. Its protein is CASSLVGTGLHTEAFF.

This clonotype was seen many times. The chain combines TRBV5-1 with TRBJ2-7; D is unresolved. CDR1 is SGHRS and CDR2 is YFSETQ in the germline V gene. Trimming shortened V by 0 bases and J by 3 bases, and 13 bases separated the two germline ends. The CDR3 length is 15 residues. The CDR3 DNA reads TGCGCCAGCAGCTTGGATGTAAGTACGGTCTACGAGCAGTACTTC. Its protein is CASSLDVSTVYEQYF.

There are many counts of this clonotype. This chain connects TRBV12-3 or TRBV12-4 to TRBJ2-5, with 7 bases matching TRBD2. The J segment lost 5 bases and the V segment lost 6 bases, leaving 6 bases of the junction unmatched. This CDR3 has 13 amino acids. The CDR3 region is CASSSGGGETQYF. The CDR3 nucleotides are TGTGCCAGCAGCAGTGGGGGAGGGGAGACCCAGTACTTC.

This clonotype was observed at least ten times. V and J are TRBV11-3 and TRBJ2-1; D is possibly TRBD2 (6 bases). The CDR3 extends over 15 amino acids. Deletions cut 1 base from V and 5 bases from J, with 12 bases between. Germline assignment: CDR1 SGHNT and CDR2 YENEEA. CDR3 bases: TGTGCCAGCAGCTTAGGCTGGACTACCCACAATGAGCAGTTCTTC. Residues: CASSLGWTTHNEQFF.

CDR3: CASSEVTWETQYF. In DNA form, the CDR3 reads TGCGCCAGCAGCGAAGTCACCTGGGAGACCCAGTACTTC. This chain links TRBV4-1 with TRBJ2-5; unclear D gene. Trimming pared 5 bases from V and 5 bases from J, leaving 12 bases between. Germline V gene sequence: CDR1 MGHRA, CDR2 YSYEKL. The CDR3 runs 13 residues.

This chain's CDR3 is CASSEQGLGTDTQYF. CDR3 nucleotide sequence: TGTGCCAGCAGCGAACAGGGGTTAGGCACAGATACGCAGTATTTT. This chain joins TRBV9 and TRBJ2-3, with 7 bases matching TRBD1. This CDR3 region has 15 residues. Germline V lookup: CDR1 SGDLS, CDR2 YYNGEE. Germline trimming cut 3 bases from V and 1 base from J; bases unmatched to any gene: 5.

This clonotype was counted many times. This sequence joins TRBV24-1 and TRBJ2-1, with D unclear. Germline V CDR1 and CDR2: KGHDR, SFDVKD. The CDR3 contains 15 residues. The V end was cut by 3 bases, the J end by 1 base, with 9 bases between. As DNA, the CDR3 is TGTGCCACCAGTGATAGGGCCCTGTCCTACAATGAGCAGTTCTTC. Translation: CATSDRALSYNEQFF.